Following are 17 T cell receptor beta chains from one sample sequenced in a study of breast tumors, draining lymph nodes, adjacent tissues. Breast cancer patients provided tissue from their axillary draining lymph nodes. Each CDR3 protein is one row after TCRdb ran MiXCR on the multiplex PCR reads. The sample shows approximately 100,000 distinct CDR3 sequences, approximately 22% of them seen only once. The sample was axillary lymph node tissue. The receptor source for this set is a female donor with breast cancer. Some clones in this sample may be carry-over from other donors' samples.

This clonotype was observed a handful of times. The chain links TRBV2 to TRBJ1-5; D ambiguous. Germline V gene data show CDR1 as SNHLY and CDR2 as FYNNEI. The CDR3 spans 17 residues. V lost 8 bases and J lost 0, with 20 bases in between. The CDR3 spells CASSPPPGRYSNQPQHF. In DNA form, the CDR3 reads TGTGCCAGCTCCCCTCCTCCGGGCAGGTATAGCAATCAGCCCCAGCATTTT. Variable domain in full (rest from reference TRBV2 and TRBJ1-5): EPEVTQTPSHQVTQMGQEVILRCVPISNHLYFYWYRQILGQKVEFLVSFYNNEISEKSEIFDDQFSVERPDGSNFTLKIRSTKLEDSAMYFCASSPPPGRYSNQPQHFGDGTRLSIL.

In its sample, this clonotype was seen many times. The rearrangement links TRBV7-2 to TRBJ2-5; TRBD1 matches at 7 bases. Germline CDR1 and CDR2: SGHTA and FQGNSA. V trimming: 5 bases; J trimming: 0 bases; junction bases outside the gene matches: 15. The CDR3 has 18 amino acids. CDR3 residues: CASSKTIQTGRYQETQYF. DNA for the CDR3: TGTGCCAGCAGCAAGACCATCCAGACAGGGCGGTACCAAGAGACCCAGTACTTC.

This clonotype was detected ten times or more. The V and J genes are TRBV19 and TRBJ2-3; TRBD2 matches at 7 bases. The J segment lost 1 base and the V segment lost 6 bases, leaving 7 bases of the junction unmatched. The germline CDR1 and CDR2 sequences are LNHDA and SQIVND (reference sequence). The CDR3 totals 15 residues. CDR3 coding DNA: TGTGCCAGTAGGGGGGGGACCCGCGGCACAGATACGCAGTATTTT. Its protein product is CASRGGTRGTDTQYF. The full variable domain, in which reference TRBV19 and TRBJ2-3 provide the parts outside the CDR3, is DGGITQSPKYLFRKEGQNVTLSCEQNLNHDAMYWYRQDPGQGLRLIYYSQIVNDFQKGDIAEGYSVSREKKESFPLTVTSAQKNPTAFYLCASRGGTRGTDTQYFGPGTRLTVL.

This clonotype was found many times. J is TRBJ1-4 and V is TRBV6-1; D perhaps matches TRBD1 (5 bases). The CDR3 consists of 14 residues. CDR1 MNHNS and CDR2 SASEGT come from the germline V gene. Trimming pared 7 bases from V and 0 bases from J, leaving 9 bases between. The CDR3 spells CASTLGPTNEKLFF. The DNA of the CDR3 is TGTGCCAGCACCCTGGGGCCAACTAATGAAAAACTGTTTTTT.

This clonotype appeared a few times. The chain is built from TRBV18 and TRBJ1-2; 12 bases are a match to TRBD1. The CDR3 is 15 amino acids. CDR1 KGHSH and CDR2 LQKENI come from the germline V gene. V dropped 3 bases and J dropped 6; count of bases not matched to a gene: 5. The CDR3 loop is CASSPGTGGMDGYTF. CDR3 sequence (DNA): TGTGCCAGCTCACCCGGGACAGGGGGCATGGATGGCTACACCTTC.

A remark on this clonotype: A much larger clone differs from this one at a single base, so this may be a read error. The chain combines TRBV20-1 with TRBJ2-5; TRBD2 might be the D (6 bases). V lost 3 bases, J lost 7 bases, and 18 bases lay in between. CDR3 length: 14 amino acids. Germline V gives CDR1 DFQATT, CDR2 SNEGSKA (reference sequence). As DNA, the CDR3 is TGCAGTGCTAGTTGGAGGGAGCGTCCAGGGACCCAGTACTTC. It is translated as CSASWRERPGTQYF.

As to this clonotype: A much larger clone lies a single base off, so this may be a read error. This rearrangement joins TRBV9 to TRBJ2-3; D is possibly TRBD1 or TRBD2 (5 bases each). This CDR3 region has 16 residues. Germline V gene lookup returns CDR1 SGDLS and CDR2 YYNGEE. Here the CDR3 DNA reads TGTGCCAGCATCGTACTAGGGACCATGAGCACAGATACGCAGTATTTT. It specifies CASIVLGTMSTDTQYF.

This clonotype was detected many times. The genes are TRBV4-2 and TRBJ2-5; 13 bases agree with TRBD2. CDR1 LGHNA and CDR2 YNFKEQ come from the germline V gene. The CDR3 runs to 16 residues. Trimming removed 4 bases from V and 5 bases from J; junction bases left unmatched: 7. The chain's CDR3 is CASSRTTSGGRETQYF. Here the CDR3 DNA reads TGTGCCAGCAGCCGAACGACTAGCGGGGGGAGGGAGACCCAGTACTTC.

This clonotype was observed many times. This chain links TRBV6-1 with TRBJ1-3; tentative D call: TRBD1 (6 bases). The CDR3 extends over 16 amino acids. Trimming cost V 6 bases and J 0 bases, with 15 bases left between them. Germline CDR1 MNHNS, CDR2 SASEGT. CDR3 nucleotide sequence: TGTGCCAGCAGATATGGGGACACCAACTCTGGAAACACCATATATTTT. Protein sequence: CASRYGDTNSGNTIYF.

This clonotype has ten or more counts. CDR3 amino acids: CASSGTLRGRANVLTF. CDR3 DNA sequence: TGCGCCAGCAGCGGGACCCTGAGGGGTAGGGCCAACGTCCTGACTTTC. This sequence joins TRBV5-1 and TRBJ2-6, with D possibly being TRBD1 or TRBD2 (5 bases each). The germline CDR1 and CDR2 sequences are SGHRS and YFSETQ. V dropped 4 bases and J dropped 5 bases, with 16 bases sitting between them. CDR3 length equals 16 residues. Full variable domain (remainder filled in from reference TRBV5-1 and TRBJ2-6): KAGVTQTPRYLIKTRGQQVTLSCSPISGHRSVSWYQQTPGQGLQFLFEYFSETQRNKGNFPGRFSGRQFSNSRSEMNVSTLELGDSALYLCASSGTLRGRANVLTFGAGSRLTVL.

This clonotype was found many times. V gene TRBV5-1 combines with J gene TRBJ2-3; TRBD1 might be the D (5 bases). Germline CDR1 is SGHRS and CDR2 is YFSETQ. The V end was cut by 7 bases, the J end by 2 bases, with 11 bases between. The CDR3 extends over 13 amino acids. The CDR3 protein is CASGAPVTDTQYF. The CDR3 nucleotides read TGCGCCAGCGGGGCGCCTGTCACAGATACGCAGTATTTT.

This clonotype has at least ten counts. The chain links TRBV6-4 to TRBJ1-5; 8 bases are shared with TRBD1. Germline trimming cut 3 bases from V and 0 bases from J; bases unmatched to any gene: 13. From germline, CDR1 is MRHNA and CDR2 SNTAGT. The CDR3 is 19 residues long. In nucleotides, the CDR3 is TGTGCCAGCAGTGAAGGACAGGGCGTAAAGATCAGTAGCAATCAGCCCCAGCATTTT. This translates into CASSEGQGVKISSNQPQHF.

The chain links TRBV13 to TRBJ2-1; 11 bases agree with TRBD1. The CDR3 loop spans 19 amino acids. V trimming: 0 bases; J trimming: 8 bases; junction bases outside the gene matches: 15. Germline CDR1 reads PRHDT; CDR2 reads FYEKMQ (reference sequence). CDR3 sequence: CASSLGGRTGGAIGDEQFF. In DNA form, the CDR3 reads TGTGCCAGCAGCTTAGGGGGGCGGACAGGGGGCGCAATTGGGGATGAGCAGTTCTTC.

This sequence joins TRBV5-4 and TRBJ2-5; 12 positions match TRBD2. The CDR3 has 17 residues. CDR1 SGHNT and CDR2 YYREEE come from the germline V gene (reference sequence). The J segment lost 4 bases and the V segment lost 1 base, leaving 8 bases of the junction unmatched. CDR3 DNA sequence: TGTGCCAGCAGCTTGTTTACGGCTAGCGGGGGGGCAGAGACCCAGTACTTC. Translation: CASSLFTASGGAETQYF.

This clonotype was detected many times. The rearrangement links TRBV19 to TRBJ1-2; 8 bases fit TRBD1. V was clipped by 1 base and J by 6 bases; unmatched bases: 7. This CDR3 region has 15 residues. Germline CDR1 reads LNHDA; CDR2 reads SQIVND (reference sequence). The CDR3 sequence: CASSIVSTGVDGYTF. CDR3 DNA: TGTGCCAGTAGTATAGTCTCGACAGGGGTGGATGGCTACACCTTC.

This clonotype showed up many times. This chain links TRBV5-4 with TRBJ2-3, with unresolved D. V shed 4 bases and J shed 4 bases, with 10 bases lying between them. The CDR3 contains 13 residues. The germline V gene has CDR1 SGHNT and CDR2 YYREEE (reference sequence). The CDR3 protein is CASSQDVADTQYF. The CDR3 region has the DNA TGTGCCAGCAGCCAAGATGTAGCAGATACGCAGTATTTT.

In its sample, this clonotype was seen many times. The chain recombines TRBV6-6 with TRBJ1-5; 8 bases map to TRBD1. The CDR3 runs 15 residues. V was clipped by 6 bases and J by 0 bases; unmatched bases: 4. Germline values: CDR1 MNHNY, CDR2 SVGAGI (reference sequence). Written as DNA, the CDR3 is TGTGCCAGCAGCGGACAGGGTTATAGCAATCAGCCCCAGCATTTT. Translated: CASSGQGYSNQPQHF.